This T cell receptor (beta chain) emerged from a study of OX40 agonist ivuxolimab in advanced cancers. The protocol was immunoSEQ multiplex PCR, while the TCRdb copy is restricted to in-frame clones and leaves out a portion. The sample contains 45,000 to 65,000 clones, 85% to 90% of which appear only once. This CDR3 spans 14 amino acids. From germline, CDR1 is MNHNS and CDR2 SASEGT. V was pared by 6 bases and J by 1 base, with 10 bases between. Findings and caveats of the study: In general, CD8+ T cells held more expanded clones than CD4+ did, on average. Dose levels from 0.1 to 3.0 mg/kg saw CD4+ and CD8+ blood T cells expand clonally by week 6.

On this clone itself: The antigen is undetermined.

The TCR comes from an adult with an advanced solid tumor such as melanoma, head and neck, liver or kidney cancer. The rearrangement links TRBV6-1 to TRBJ2-4; maybe TRBD1 (6 bases). The sequences come from CD4+ or CD8+ T cells sorted from blood, collected in a trial of the OX40 agonist ivuxolimab. The CDR3 region is CASRLTGAKNIQYF. Written as DNA, the CDR3 is TGTGCCAGCAGGCTTACAGGGGCCAAAAACATTCAGTACTTC.